In this sample, the clone carrying this T cell receptor beta chain turned up once. This entry belongs to a study of CD8 T cells in Susac syndrome. On the study more broadly: When blood was drawn, the patients with Susac syndrome were therapy-naive, on corticosteroids, or on intravenous immunoglobulin alone.

Random-hexamer reverse transcription was applied to about 0.5 to 1 ug RNA. TCRdb re-called the immunoSEQ multiplex PCR reads with MiXCR, one entry per CDR3 protein. This sample has fewer than 200,000 distinct CDR3 sequences; around 94% occur once, and the top ten carry roughly 0.12%. The study sequenced TCR beta in blood CD8+ and CD4+ T cells. The receptor was isolated from a human donor with Susac syndrome. Sequencing was carried out using CD4+ T cells from PBMCs.

CDR3 sequence reads: CSVDRGDQETQYF. As DNA, the CDR3 is TGCAGCGTTGATCGAGGGGACCAAGAGACCCAGTACTTC. V is TRBV29-1 and J is TRBJ2-5, with D perhaps matching TRBD1 or TRBD2 (5 bases each). Trimming left V 3 bases short and J 0 bases short, with 8 bases between. Germline V gene sequence: CDR1 SQVTM, CDR2 ANQGSEA. The CDR3 length is 13 residues.